One T cell receptor beta chain is described in this entry. This clonotype was observed a few times. This clone's antigen is unknown. No much larger clone exists at a distance of one base, and base qualities are not known. TCR cDNA was synthesized by 5'RACE template switching, through which a universal primer site and unique molecular identifiers were introduced. Priming for cDNA synthesis came from both the TCR alpha and TCR beta constant segments. Library amplification used two PCR steps, and the second PCR step added sample barcodes and sequencing adapters. Sequencing of libraries was performed on Illumina HiSeq 2500 (2x100 bp) or NovaSeq (2x150 bp). The study's processing was this. Demultiplexing of reads and collapsing into UMI consensus sequences were performed with MIGEC, and V(D)J alignment was carried out with MiXCR. Using edgeR on replicate PBMC samples, clonotypes were called vaccine-responding if FDR was below 0.01 and the log2 fold change was above 5 up to day 15. Each bulk clonotype received a CD4 or CD8 identity based on whether the sequenced CD4 or CD8 repertoire contained that clonotype at higher abundance. In TCRdb, the public reads were trimmed at Q25 with fastp and aligned with MiXCR, with productive beta chains retained. For every CDR3 protein sequence, its rows merge into one entry that carries the most common genes and DNA. What appears here as the V and J calls and clone size reflects TCRdb's work, not the paper's. The sample table shows 300,000 to 400,000 distinct CDR3 sequences, and roughly 9.4% are seen once. Roughly 17% of the sample comes from the top ten.

The germline ends are 26 bases apart after V is trimmed by 6 bases and J by 11 bases. Based on the germline V gene, the CDR1 and CDR2 sequences are MDHEN and SYDVKM. The CDR3 measures 16 amino acids from cysteine to phenylalanine. The retained sequence is limited to the CDR3, 48 bases, with the frame set at the first base. The data were obtained in a study of T cells after yellow fever vaccination (dated by TCRdb to between 2018 and 2021). Regarding the complete study: The SMART-Seq v4 Ultra Low Input RNA kit was used to prepare libraries from fractions with low cell numbers. To follow T-cell clones before and after primary and booster YFV17D yellow fever vaccination, bulk TCR alpha and beta repertoires were sequenced over time. Two healthy male donors, one aged 18 to 30 and one aged 30 to 40 years, made up the cohort. Blood was collected at multiple timepoints before and after primary and secondary immunization, and bulk PBMC replicates and cell subsets were isolated.

In the paper's terms, the treatment or condition label means: live attenuated yellow fever vaccine strain. At each blood-draw timepoint, two biological replicates of bulk PBMCs were collected. PBMCs were isolated from peripheral blood using a standard Ficoll-Paque protocol. TriZol was used to extract RNA from bulk PBMCs, from CD4 and CD8 fractions, and from dextramer-positive and dextramer-negative fractions. Summary of the overall study and its limitations: Because only two donors were included in the study, the extent to which the findings can be generalized is limited. The secondary T-cell response was found to be weaker but faster than the primary response, with a peak reached on day 5 rather than on day 15. Because abundant contaminating clonotypes from the bulk population could be contained in FACS-sorted repertoires, computational filtering was required. Most clones expanded after primary vaccination were re-detected after the booster (almost 98% of CD4 and roughly 87% of CD8), suggesting broad memory maintenance. A small share of clonotypes occurred in both CD4 and CD8 compartments, likely arising from convergent recombination.

The clonotype was recovered from a man aged 18 to 29 who received the YFV17D yellow fever vaccine. The sequencing here drew on PBMCs, taken on the day of the first yellow fever vaccination. The chain joins TRBV28 to TRBJ1-3; TRBD1 might be the D gene, on 5 matching bases. In nucleotide form, the sequence is TGTGCCAGCAGACTGACCGGGAGCCTTGGGGGAAGCGCCATATATTTT. This translates into CASRLTGSLGGSAIYF. The variable domain in full, with residues beyond the CDR3 obtained from the reference TRBV28 and TRBJ1-3 genes, is DVKVTQSSRYLVKRTGEKVFLECVQDMDHENMFWYRQDPGLGLRLIYFSYDVKMKEKGDIPEGYSVSREKKERFSLILESASTNQTSMYLCASRLTGSLGGSAIYFGEGSWLTVV.